A single sample gave rise to the 5 T cell receptor beta chains below, sequenced in a study of regulatory T cells in long-lasting Graves disease (dated by TCRdb to the early 2020s). The library was prepared using multiplex PCR. The reads were generated on an Illumina HiSeq 4000. CDR3 regions were amplified by Arm-PCR with iRepertoire HTBI primers to construct TCR beta libraries. In-frame beta chains were kept once TCRdb had trimmed the public reads at Q25 with fastp and called clones with MiXCR. Each CDR3 protein gets just one entry, which takes the most common genes and DNA from the rows behind it. Here the sample has 300,000 to 500,000 distinct CDR3 sequences; around 20% occur a single time. The top ten clones comprise about 20% of the sample. The time point tag for this specimen amounts to: persistent/refractory GD, antithyroid drugs over 5 years with positive TRAb. For both TCR sequencing and RNA sequencing, RNA was extracted from PBMCs in TRIzol.

The specimen was peripheral blood mononuclear cells (PBMCs), collected when the disease was refractory, from a patient treated with antithyroid drugs. Receptors were obtained from a female donor with Graves disease.

This clonotype was seen a handful of times. The rearrangement links TRBV19 to TRBJ2-5; D possibly corresponds to TRBD2 (6 bases). The CDR3 length is 15 residues. In germline, CDR1 is LNHDA, CDR2 SQIVND (reference sequence). V gave up 5 bases and J gave up 5 bases, with 18 bases separating them. CDR3 sequence (DNA): TGTGCCAGTAGTTGGGAAGTCGGGACTCAGGAGACCCAGTACTTC. Translating it yields CASSWEVGTQETQYF.

This clonotype was observed at least ten times. V gene TRBV15 combines with J gene TRBJ1-1; 7 bases line up with TRBD1. CDR3 length equals 15 residues. Germline CDR1 is LNHNV and CDR2 is YYDKDF (reference sequence). V gave up 3 bases and J gave up 4 bases; unmatched junction bases: 8. Here the CDR3 reads CATSSETGSFTEAFF. CDR3 in DNA: TGTGCCACCAGCAGTGAGACAGGGAGTTTCACTGAAGCTTTCTTT.

This clonotype appeared many times. V and J are TRBV12-3 or TRBV12-4 and TRBJ1-2; TRBD1 agrees at 9 bases. V lost 5 bases and J lost 6; bases outside the gene matches: 4. The CDR3 length is 13 residues. CDR3 in DNA: TGTGCCAGCAGTCTCGGGACAGGGCATGGCTACACCTTC. Translating it yields CASSLGTGHGYTF.

This clonotype has a handful of counts. The rearrangement joins TRBV7-2 to TRBJ2-5, with D perhaps TRBD2 (6 bases). The germline V and J ends were trimmed by 0 bases and 0 bases, with 14 bases remaining between them. The germline V gene has CDR1 SGHTA and CDR2 FQGNSA. The CDR3 is 17 residues long. In nucleotides, the CDR3 is TGTGCCAGCAGCTTAGCCCATCGGGCGGGGTACCAAGAGACCCAGTACTTC. Translating gives CASSLAHRAGYQETQYF.

There are many counts of this clonotype. The rearrangement links TRBV20-1 to TRBJ1-4; unclear D gene. V was clipped by 0 bases and J by 5 bases, with 7 bases between them. The germline V gene encodes CDR1 DFQATT and CDR2 SNEGSKA (reference sequence). This CDR3 region has 13 residues. The CDR3 DNA follows: TGCAGTGCTAGAGATCTCCCAAATGAAAAACTGTTTTTT. Its protein is CSARDLPNEKLFF.